One sample yielded the 26 T cell receptor beta chains listed below, sequenced in a study of T cells in localized non-small cell lung cancer. Profiled with immunoSEQ multiplex PCR; TCRdb holds only in-frame clones, not every one. Among under 12,000 clones listed, 85% to 95% were seen once. The input for sequencing was peripheral blood, taken before any cancer treatment. Receptors were obtained from a male donor aged 60 or over with stage III lung adenocarcinoma.

The rearrangement links TRBV10-2 to TRBJ1-2; 8 bases line up with TRBD1. This CDR3 contains 13 residues. The germline V gene encodes CDR1 WSHSY and CDR2 SAAADI. The junction had 7 bases not matched to a gene; V was cut back by 8 bases and J by 5 bases. The CDR3 sequence is CASGDRGGYGYTF. The CDR3 nucleotides read TGCGCCAGCGGCGACAGGGGCGGGTATGGCTACACCTTC.

The V and J genes are TRBV18 and TRBJ2-6; D possibly matches TRBD1 or TRBD2 (5 bases each). Germline CDR1 is KGHSH and CDR2 is LQKENI. The CDR3 length is 17 residues. With 4 bases removed from V and 0 bases from J, the gap between germline ends came to 13 bases. The DNA of the CDR3 is TGTGCCAGCTCACAGGGACCGCGGACCTCTGGGGCCAACGTCCTGACTTTC. Its translation is CASSQGPRTSGANVLTF. The full variable domain, its missing parts supplied by reference TRBV18 and TRBJ2-6, is NAGVMQNPRHLVRRRGQEARLRCSPMKGHSHVYWYRQLPEEGLKFMVYLQKENIIDESGMPKERFSAEFPKEGPSILRIQQVVRGDSAAYFCASSQGPRTSGANVLTFGAGSRLTVL.

The gene calls are TRBV5-1 and TRBJ2-7; 14 bases line up with TRBD2. Germline CDR1 reads SGHRS; CDR2 reads YFSETQ. V shed 4 bases and J 2 bases; nucleotides not matched to a gene: 26. The CDR3 loop spans 23 amino acids. CDR3 sequence reads: CASSLGPGQGRFGLAGGTYEQYF. For the CDR3, the DNA is TGCGCCAGCAGCCTGGGTCCGGGACAGGGGCGATTCGGACTAGCGGGAGGCACCTACGAGCAGTACTTC.

The CDR3 region is CASGRVSNQPQHF. The CDR3 bases are TGTGCCAGCGGCAGGGTCAGCAATCAGCCCCAGCATTTT. This chain links TRBV6-5 with TRBJ1-5, with D possibly being TRBD1 (5 bases). V was cut by 8 bases and J by 1 base, with 9 bases left in between. This CDR3 is 13 amino acids long. Germline V CDR1 and CDR2: MNHEY, SVGAGI.

The J gene is TRBJ2-7, the V gene TRBV10-3; 8 positions match TRBD2. After removal of 3 bases from V and 5 bases from J, the junction contained 3 bases not matched to a gene. This CDR3 spans 13 amino acids. Germline loops: CDR1 ENHRY, CDR2 SYGVKD. The CDR3 spells CAISDLAGHEQYF. The CDR3 DNA follows: TGTGCCATCAGTGACCTAGCGGGTCACGAGCAGTACTTC.

The chain uses TRBV5-6 and TRBJ2-2; the D is unclear. V lost 0 bases and J lost 1, with 4 bases in between. Looked up from germline, CDR1 is SGHDT and CDR2 is YYEEEE. The CDR3 has 14 amino acids. CDR3 coding DNA: TGTGCCAGCAGCTTGGCCGTGAACACCGGGGAGCTGTTTTTT. This translates into CASSLAVNTGELFF.

The chain employs TRBV7-6 and TRBJ1-3; D is unclear. Germline values: CDR1 SGHVS, CDR2 FNYEAQ. Trimming pared 3 bases from V and 4 bases from J, leaving 16 bases between. CDR3 length: 16 residues. The CDR3 region is CASSFGVDAPGNTIYF. Here the CDR3 DNA reads TGTGCCAGCAGCTTTGGGGTTGATGCTCCCGGAAACACCATATATTTT.

The gene calls are TRBV11-2 and TRBJ2-3, with a possible D match to TRBD2 (6 bases). This CDR3 comprises 16 residues. Germline loops: CDR1 SGHAT, CDR2 FQNNGV. Trimming removed 5 bases at V and 5 bases at J, with 20 bases between. CDR3 nucleotide sequence: TGTGCCAGCAGCCCGATGACTAGAACTATTCAAGATACGCAGTATTTT. Its translation: CASSPMTRTIQDTQYF.

This rearrangement joins TRBV5-4 to TRBJ2-1; D unclear. Per the germline V gene, CDR1 is SGHNT and CDR2 is YYREEE (reference sequence). The V end was cut by 1 base, the J end by 5 bases, with 7 bases between. This CDR3 has 13 amino acids. The CDR3 protein is CASSLRVNNEQFF. The CDR3 nucleotides read TGTGCCAGCAGCTTGAGAGTTAACAATGAGCAGTTCTTC.

J is TRBJ2-1 and V is TRBV7-9, with D perhaps assigned TRBD1 or TRBD2 (6 bases each). V lost 1 base and J lost 14, with 12 bases in between. Germline CDR1 reads SEHNR; CDR2 reads FQNEAQ (reference sequence). This CDR3 spans 12 amino acids. In DNA, the CDR3 is TGTGCCAGCAGCTTAGAAATGGGGGGCGAGTTCTTC. The encoded protein is CASSLEMGGEFF.

The chain combines TRBV4-3 with TRBJ1-1; D is perhaps TRBD1 (5 bases). The CDR3 length is 13 residues. The V gene's germline CDR1 is LGHNA and CDR2 YSLEER. V lost 4 bases, J lost 7 bases, and 13 bases lay in between. CDR3 sequence reads: CASSPSTAVEAFF. As DNA, the CDR3 is TGCGCCAGCAGCCCATCGACAGCCGTTGAAGCTTTCTTT.

The V gene is TRBV5-5, the J gene TRBJ2-7; D is unclear. Germline V lookup: CDR1 SGHKS, CDR2 YYEKEE (reference sequence). Trimming cost V 0 bases and J 3 bases, with 7 bases left between them. The CDR3 runs 13 residues. CDR3 amino acids: CASSLATGYEQYF. CDR3 sequence (DNA): TGTGCCAGCAGCTTGGCCACCGGCTACGAGCAGTACTTC.

This chain uses TRBV19 with TRBJ2-7; no clear D. Between the trimmed V and J ends, which lost 5 bases and 3 bases, there was a span of 11 bases. Germline-derived CDR1 and CDR2 are LNHDA and SQIVND (reference sequence). This CDR3 contains 13 residues. The CDR3 bases are TGTGCCAGTAGTCCGTCACCTCACTACGAGCAGTACTTC. Protein: CASSPSPHYEQYF.

The chain couples TRBV2 to TRBJ2-1; TRBD2 might be the D (7 bases). The V and J ends lost 7 bases and 6 bases respectively, with 16 bases between them. From germline, CDR1 is SNHLY and CDR2 FYNNEI. The CDR3 consists of 14 residues. This CDR3 is CASTEVGGGNEQFF. DNA for the CDR3: TGTGCCAGCACCGAAGTAGGGGGGGGCAATGAGCAGTTCTTC.

The genes are TRBV13 and TRBJ2-1; weak D call: TRBD1 (5 bases). Germline lookup yields CDR1 PRHDT and CDR2 FYEKMQ (reference sequence). The CDR3 has 16 residues. V dropped 2 bases and J dropped 6 bases, with 17 bases sitting between them. Here the CDR3 reads CASSLTGEDVFNEQFF. In DNA, the CDR3 is TGTGCCAGCAGCTTAACAGGCGAGGACGTTTTCAATGAGCAGTTCTTC.

The chain links TRBV4-2 to TRBJ2-7; 13 positions match TRBD2. Germline loops: CDR1 LGHNA, CDR2 YNFKEQ. This CDR3 is 16 amino acids long. With 3 bases clipped from V and 0 bases from J, the junction kept 2 bases outside the gene matches. The CDR3 loop is CASSQRLAGGSYEQYF. DNA for the CDR3: TGTGCCAGCAGCCAGCGACTAGCGGGGGGCTCCTACGAGCAGTACTTC.

This rearrangement joins TRBV9 to TRBJ2-2; 8 bases are shared with TRBD2. The V gene end was trimmed by 6 bases and the J gene end by 0 bases; junction bases not matched to a gene: 4. Looked up from germline, CDR1 is SGDLS and CDR2 is YYNGEE. This CDR3 comprises 15 residues. The CDR3 spells CASNKLAANTGELFF. In DNA, the CDR3 is TGTGCCAGCAATAAACTAGCGGCGAACACCGGGGAGCTGTTTTTT.

V is TRBV2 and J is TRBJ1-1; 7 bases are shared with TRBD1. CDR1 and CDR2 from the germline V gene are SNHLY and FYNNEI. The CDR3 runs 16 residues. The trim removed 4 bases at V and 4 bases at J, leaving 12 bases unmatched. This CDR3 is CASSGGQPPPGTEAFF. The DNA for the CDR3 is TGTGCCAGCAGTGGGGGACAGCCTCCACCTGGCACTGAAGCTTTCTTT.

The chain joins TRBV10-2 to TRBJ1-1; a weak D match, TRBD1 (5 bases). The CDR3 totals 12 residues. Trimming shortened V by 7 bases and J by 0 bases, and 6 bases separated the two germline ends. Germline values: CDR1 WSHSY, CDR2 SAAADI. The chain's CDR3 is CASKGVNTEAFF. The CDR3 nucleotides are TGCGCCAGCAAAGGGGTGAACACTGAAGCTTTCTTT.

V usage is TRBV14 and J usage is TRBJ2-7, with a weak D call TRBD1 (6 bases). V lost 5 bases, J lost 5 bases, and 13 bases lay in between. The CDR3 runs 13 residues. Germline V gene lookup returns CDR1 SGHDN and CDR2 FVKESK. CDR3 nucleotide sequence: TGTGCCAGCAGCACCCGGGACATTGACGAGCAGTACTTC. This translates into CASSTRDIDEQYF.

The CDR3 region has the DNA TGTGCCAGCAGCCCCTCGGTAGGGGCTAACCGGGTTGGCAATCAGCCCCAGCATTTT. It specifies CASSPSVGANRVGNQPQHF. V is TRBV7-9 and J is TRBJ1-5; D is perhaps TRBD1 (5 bases). The V gene lost 5 bases and the J gene lost 2 bases, with 25 bases spanning the gap. Per germline, CDR1 SEHNR and CDR2 FQNEAQ (reference sequence). The CDR3 contains 19 residues.

The J gene is TRBJ1-4, the V gene TRBV5-1, with D unresolved. CDR1 SGHRS and CDR2 YFSETQ come from the germline V gene. This CDR3 has 13 amino acids. Trimming left V 0 bases short and J 5 bases short, with 5 bases between. CDR3 protein: CASSLGQNEKLFF. The CDR3 DNA reads TGCGCCAGCAGCTTGGGGCAAAATGAAAAACTGTTTTTT. The full variable domain, its missing parts supplied by reference TRBV5-1 and TRBJ1-4, is KAGVTQTPRYLIKTRGQQVTLSCSPISGHRSVSWYQQTPGQGLQFLFEYFSETQRNKGNFPGRFSGRQFSNSRSEMNVSTLELGDSALYLCASSLGQNEKLFFGSGTQLSVL.

The chain is built from TRBV6-6 and TRBJ2-1; D gene uncertain. There are 14 residues in the CDR3. V gave up 7 bases and J gave up 9 bases, with 19 bases separating them. Germline loops: CDR1 MNHNY, CDR2 SVGAGI (reference sequence). CDR3 nucleotide sequence: TGTGCCAGCAACATCCTCCCCGTAGGCAGTGAGCAGTTCTTC. Its translation: CASNILPVGSEQFF.

The V gene is TRBV27, the J gene TRBJ2-6, with no clear D. This CDR3 region has 14 residues. Germline CDR1 and CDR2: MNHEY and SMNVEV (reference sequence). V was cut by 2 bases and J by 4 bases, with 6 bases left in between. CDR3: CASSLLSGANVLTF. CDR3 bases: TGTGCCAGCAGTTTACTTAGCGGGGCCAACGTCCTGACTTTC.

This clone appeared a few times. J is TRBJ2-7 and V is TRBV7-8; possibly TRBD2 for D (5 bases). Germline V lookup: CDR1 SGHVS, CDR2 FQNEAQ. This CDR3 is 15 amino acids long. The ends were cut back, 4 bases at V and 2 bases at J, with 15 bases in the middle. The CDR3 region is CASSSGNVPTYEQYF. CDR3 DNA: TGTGCCAGCAGCTCCGGGAACGTGCCGACCTACGAGCAGTACTTC. The whole variable domain, filled in from reference TRBV7-8 and TRBJ2-7, reads GAGVSQSPRYKVAKRGQDVALRCDPISGHVSLFWYQQALGQGPEFLTYFQNEAQLDKSGLPSDRFFAERPEGSVSTLKIQRTQQEDSAVYLCASSSGNVPTYEQYFGPGTRLTVT.

The V and J genes are TRBV13 and TRBJ2-7; D not resolved. The CDR3 consists of 13 residues. Trimming shortened V by 3 bases and J by 6 bases, and 12 bases separated the two germline ends. CDR1 PRHDT and CDR2 FYEKMQ come from the germline V gene (reference sequence). This CDR3 reads CASSFHTASEQYF. The CDR3 bases are TGTGCCAGCAGCTTTCACACGGCCAGCGAGCAGTACTTC.